The 2 T cell receptor beta chains presented below share a single source sample, sequenced in a study of blood T cell repertoires in COVID-19. TCRdb keeps only in-frame clones here, not all; method: immunoSEQ multiplex PCR. The sample records around 300,000 clones, around nine tenths being singletons. Source material: peripheral blood. These receptor sequences come from a man aged 50-60 years with acute or convalescent COVID-19.

The V and J genes are TRBV5-4 and TRBJ2-5, with a tentative D call TRBD2 (5 bases). The V end was cut by 4 bases, the J end by 2 bases, with 12 bases between. Germline V lookup: CDR1 SGHNT, CDR2 YYREEE (reference sequence). This CDR3 contains 14 residues. CDR3 amino acids: CASSPWGDQETQYF. The CDR3 region has the DNA TGTGCCAGCAGCCCGTGGGGAGATCAAGAGACCCAGTACTTC.

The chain combines TRBV19 with TRBJ1-5; D remains unclear. CDR1 and CDR2 (germline): LNHDA, SQIVND (reference sequence). This CDR3 region has 12 residues. V gave up 5 bases and J gave up 4 bases, with 6 bases separating them. The CDR3 nucleotides read TGTGCCAGTAGTTTGAGTAATCAGCCCCAGCATTTT. This codes for CASSLSNQPQHF.